This record looks at one T cell receptor beta chain sequence and its context. The antigen remains unidentified. Every single donor gave one heparinised blood draw, and these averaged about 120 mL. Expressed TCRB transcripts were sequenced because the isolated RNA had all been reverse transcribed beforehand. TCRdb's copy holds only in-frame clones and misses some; the assay was immunoSEQ multiplex PCR. The top ten hold around 7% of the sample, which has about 320,000 clones, roughly 15% seen once. This specimen comes from a study of beta chain features in type 1 diabetes. Study-level information: Age, gender, cell numbers and subset yield matched between patients and controls.

Findings and caveats of the study: Patients with type 1 diabetes carried fewer insertions and had more deletions at their VDJ junctions. For TCRB rearrangement, an influence of HLA type remained unresolved here.

The sequenced sample was central memory CD4+ T cells from blood. This TCR was sampled from a young man in good health.

The CDR3 DNA reads as TGTGCCAGCAGAACGGACGGGACGGCTAACAATGAGCAGTTCTTC. Translating gives CASRTDGTANNEQFF. This rearrangement joins TRBV2 to TRBJ2-1, with D perhaps assigned TRBD1 or TRBD2 (5 bases each). Deletions cut 6 bases from V and 5 bases from J, with 17 bases between. Germline loops: CDR1 SNHLY, CDR2 FYNNEI. The CDR3 spans 15 residues.